This T cell receptor (beta chain) is drawn from a study of T cell clonotyping in hematopoietic cell transplantation. The wider study: Recipients' pretransplant samples followed cytoreduction.

The CDR3 spans 12 residues. Germline V gene lookup returns CDR1 GTSNPN and CDR2 SVGIG (reference sequence). Trimming removed 4 bases from V and 4 bases from J, with 10 bases in between. Data came from immunoSEQ multiplex PCR; TCRdb stores just in-frame clones and leaves some out. The sample records fewer than 50,000 clones, 65% to 90% being singletons. Regarding the study as a whole: Cells were unsorted, so CD4 and CD8 contributions were not separated. Recipient TCR diversity dropped after transplant; expanded clonotypes rose from day 30 to 180.

The time point here: recipient sample about 28 days before transplant, after cytoreduction. Recipient blood drawn about 28 days pretransplant and days 30, 100, 180 after. In regard to this clone: Its antigen is not known.

This sequence was found in a man in his sixties with biphenotypic leukemia. Some clones in this sample may be carry-over from other donors' samples. This specimen consisted of peripheral blood mononuclear cells, obtained before stem cell transplant. V and J are TRBV30 and TRBJ1-2; D call uncertain. The CDR3 region is CAWTTWGYGYTF. DNA for the CDR3: TGTGCCTGGACGACATGGGGCTATGGCTACACCTTC. Full variable domain (rest looked up from reference TRBV30 and TRBJ1-2): SQTIHQWPATLVQPVGSPLSLECTVEGTSNPNLYWYRQAAGRGLQLLFYSVGIGQISSEVPQNLSASRPQDRQFILSSKKLLLSDSGFYLCAWTTWGYGYTFGSGTRLTVV.